Given below is one T cell receptor (beta chain) in context. The CDR3 is 12 residues long. The V end was cut by 6 bases, the J end by 5 bases, with 9 bases between. Germline V gene sequence: CDR1 SEHNR, CDR2 FQNEAQ (reference sequence). Graves' hyperthyroidism without ophthalmopathy progression within 18 months was termed stable. Exclusion of patients followed from uncontrolled infection, other autoimmune disease, pregnancy or lactation. The data are from a study of T cells in Graves' hyperthyroidism and ophthalmopathy. RNA transcripts yielded amplified TCR beta CDR3 regions. An initial round of RT-PCR targeting the TCR CDR3 relied on the HTBI primer set. MiXCR was run by TCRdb on the multiplex PCR reads, yielding one entry per CDR3 protein. The sample has about 740,000 distinct CDR3 sequences, 14% seen once.

Sequencing was carried out using blood. The TCR was taken from a woman under 30 with Graves' hyperthyroidism. J is TRBJ2-3 and V is TRBV7-9, with D possibly called TRBD1 or TRBD2 (5 bases each). CDR3 sequence (DNA): TGTGCCAGCAGAACAGGAGGAGATACGCAGTATTTT. It encodes CASRTGGDTQYF.